The 19 T cell receptor beta chains reported below all come from one sample, sequenced in a study of T cells in Graves' hyperthyroidism and ophthalmopathy. The CDR3 regions of TCR beta were amplified from RNA transcripts. When the TCR CDR3 underwent first-round RT-PCR, the HTBI primer set was used. TCRdb independently ran MiXCR on the multiplex PCR reads; one entry per CDR3 protein. The sample includes hundreds of thousands of distinct CDR3 sequences, more than 15% of them seen just once. The sample consisted of blood. The receptor set was obtained from a woman aged 60 to 75 with Graves' ophthalmopathy.

Ten or more counts support this clonotype. The chain combines TRBV3-1 with TRBJ1-5; TRBD1 matches 9 bases. J gave up 5 bases and V 1 base, and 3 bases lay outside the gene matches. This CDR3 contains 15 residues. The germline CDR1 and CDR2 sequences are LGHDT and YNNKEL (reference sequence). In nucleotides, the CDR3 is TGTGCCAGCAGCCAAGCCGGGACAGGGTATCAGCCCCAGCATTTT. Amino acid sequence: CASSQAGTGYQPQHF.

This clonotype was recorded at least ten times. At one of its ends the junction is not consistent with the germline gene, which may arise from a read error. The CDR3 sequence: CASSYEEIQYF. The CDR3 DNA reads as TGTGCCAGCAGCTACGAAGAGATCCAGTACTTC. This chain joins TRBV5-8 and TRBJ2-5, with D unresolved. Germline V gene data show CDR1 as SGHTS and CDR2 as YDEGEE. The CDR3 totals 11 residues.

The V and J genes are TRBV20-1 and TRBJ2-5; possibly TRBD2 for D (7 bases). The germline V gene has CDR1 DFQATT and CDR2 SNEGSKA (reference sequence). V was shortened by 6 bases and J by 5 bases, with 13 bases between the two germline ends. The CDR3 is made up of 12 amino acids. CDR3 bases: TGCAGTGCAGGGGGGGGAGGTGAGACCCAGTACTTC. It translates to CSAGGGGETQYF.

This clonotype was recorded at least ten times. This chain joins TRBV6-1 and TRBJ2-1, with 9 bases identical to TRBD1. Germline CDR1 reads MNHNS; CDR2 reads SASEGT. V shed 5 bases and J 8 bases; nucleotides not matched to a gene: 13. This CDR3 spans 16 amino acids. The CDR3 loop is CASSYLGQGSSYEQFF. CDR3 sequence (DNA): TGTGCCAGCAGTTACCTCGGACAGGGGTCCTCTTATGAGCAGTTCTTC.

This clonotype appeared many times. The rearrangement joins TRBV12-3 or TRBV12-4 to TRBJ2-5, with a tentative D call TRBD2 (6 bases). Between the trimmed V and J ends, which lost 5 bases and 0 bases, there was a span of 19 bases. There are 17 residues in the CDR3. CDR3 DNA: TGTGCCAGCAGTCTGGCATATCCGGGGGTGTACCAAGAGACCCAGTACTTC. Its translation is CASSLAYPGVYQETQYF.

The rearrangement uses TRBV20-1 and TRBJ2-1, with 9 bases that match TRBD2. With V trimmed by 0 bases and J by 7 bases, 10 bases remained unmatched. In germline, CDR1 is DFQATT, CDR2 SNEGSKA (reference sequence). CDR3 length: 16 amino acids. The CDR3 spells CSAREGGGGGRNEQFF. In nucleotides, the CDR3 is TGCAGTGCTAGAGAGGGGGGCGGGGGGGGAAGGAATGAGCAGTTCTTC.

This clonotype was picked up many times. The V and J genes are TRBV3-1 and TRBJ1-2; 8 bases match TRBD1. Germline V CDR1 and CDR2: LGHDT, YNNKEL (reference sequence). V shed 4 bases and J 8 bases; nucleotides not matched to a gene: 9. This CDR3 is built from 14 residues. CDR3 sequence reads: CASSRGQGRGGYTF. For the CDR3, the DNA is TGTGCCAGCAGCCGCGGACAGGGACGAGGAGGCTACACCTTC. Based on the CDR3 plus reference TRBV3-1 and TRBJ1-2, the full variable domain is DTAVSQTPKYLVTQMGNDKSIKCEQNLGHDTMYWYKQDSKKFLKIMFSYNNKELIINETVPNRFSPKSPDKAHLNLHINSLELGDSAVYFCASSRGQGRGGYTFGSGTRLTVV.

Many counts were recorded for this clonotype. V and J are TRBV10-1 and TRBJ1-2; possible D gene TRBD1, 5 bases. Germline V gives CDR1 WNHNN, CDR2 SYGVQD (reference sequence). Trimming shortened V by 5 bases and J by 2 bases, and 9 bases separated the two germline ends. This CDR3 is 13 amino acids long. CDR3 in DNA: TGCGCCAGCAGTCCAGGGACGAACTATGGCTACACCTTC. Its protein is CASSPGTNYGYTF.

About this clonotype itself: One junction end disagrees with the germline gene, perhaps due to a read error. V usage is TRBV6-1 and J usage is TRBJ2-5; 7 bases match TRBD1. Germline lookup yields CDR1 MNHNS and CDR2 SASEGT. The CDR3 spans 10 residues. This CDR3 is CASSETGVHF. CDR3 bases: TGTGCCAGCAGTGAAACAGGGGTACACTTC.

This clonotype has a count of ten or more. The genes are TRBV5-1 and TRBJ2-7; TRBD2 is a possible D gene (5 bases). CDR1 and CDR2 (germline): SGHRS, YFSETQ. V lost 2 bases and J lost 6, with 15 bases in between. The CDR3 length is 14 residues. CDR3 amino acids: CASSFGIPRGEQYF. Here the CDR3 DNA reads TGCGCCAGCAGCTTTGGGATCCCACGGGGCGAGCAGTACTTC.

At least ten counts were recorded for this clonotype. The chain employs TRBV20-1 and TRBJ2-7, with D possibly being TRBD1 (5 bases). V lost 4 bases and J lost 2, with 12 bases in between. This CDR3 is 13 amino acids long. CDR1 and CDR2 from the germline V gene are DFQATT and SNEGSKA (reference sequence). In nucleotides, the CDR3 is TGCAGTGCTACATATGCAGGGACCTACGAGCAGTACTTC. Residues: CSATYAGTYEQYF.

This clonotype was found a few times. V usage is TRBV19 and J usage is TRBJ2-5, with 9 bases identical to TRBD1. The V gene's germline CDR1 is LNHDA and CDR2 SQIVND (reference sequence). V shed 3 bases, J shed 6 bases, and the junction held 11 bases outside the gene matches. This CDR3 has 16 residues. The CDR3 DNA reads as TGTGCCAGTAGTATTCGGTCGGGACAGGGCGCCCAGACCCAGTACTTC. Amino acid sequence: CASSIRSGQGAQTQYF.

This clonotype was observed at least ten times. The chain uses TRBV12-3 or TRBV12-4 and TRBJ2-3; 16 nucleotides line up with TRBD2. With V trimmed by 6 bases and J by 0 bases, 6 bases remained unmatched. The CDR3 has 18 residues. CDR3: CASRGLAGGAPSTDTQYF. Written as DNA, the CDR3 is TGTGCCAGCAGGGGACTAGCGGGGGGGGCGCCGAGCACAGATACGCAGTATTTT.

This clonotype appeared a single time. V is TRBV7-2 and J is TRBJ2-7, with D perhaps TRBD1 (5 bases). V lost 5 bases, J lost 7 bases, and 15 bases lay in between. Germline loops: CDR1 SGHTA, CDR2 FQGNSA. CDR3 length: 13 residues. CDR3 coding DNA: TGTGCCAGCAGCCGACGGCAGGGTTGGGAGCAGTACTTC. The encoded protein is CASSRRQGWEQYF.

The table lists this clonotype with many counts. The chain employs TRBV18 and TRBJ2-3, with TRBD2 matching 9 bases. V lost 2 bases, J lost 3 bases, and 6 bases stayed unmatched. The CDR3 loop spans 16 amino acids. Looked up from germline, CDR1 is KGHSH and CDR2 is LQKENI. This CDR3 is CASSPSTSGLTDTQYF. CDR3 nucleotide sequence: TGTGCCAGCTCACCATCGACTAGCGGTTTGACAGATACGCAGTATTTT.

The genes are TRBV18 and TRBJ1-3; TRBD1 is a possible D gene (6 bases). Germline assignment: CDR1 KGHSH and CDR2 LQKENI. V lost 1 base and J lost 0, with 13 bases in between. The length of the CDR3 is 17 residues. CDR3 sequence: CASSPQGHGSSGNTIYF. The CDR3 DNA reads TGTGCCAGCTCACCACAGGGACATGGGAGCTCTGGAAACACCATATATTTT.

The chain has TRBV12-3 or TRBV12-4 and TRBJ1-5, with D unclear. The CDR3 consists of 11 residues. The ends were cut back, 0 bases at V and 7 bases at J, with 1 base in the middle. The CDR3 DNA reads as TGTGCCAGCAGTTTAGCCCAGCCCCAGCATTTT. Translation: CASSLAQPQHF.

V usage is TRBV18 and J usage is TRBJ2-7; 9 positions agree with TRBD1. The CDR3 runs to 16 residues. CDR1 KGHSH and CDR2 LQKENI come from the germline V gene. With 4 bases clipped from V and 5 bases from J, the junction kept 12 bases outside the gene matches. The CDR3 reads CASSQVIGTGRNEQYF. The DNA of the CDR3 is TGTGCCAGCTCACAAGTTATAGGGACAGGGAGGAACGAGCAGTACTTC.

The chain carries TRBV20-1 and TRBJ2-5, with a weak D call TRBD1 (5 bases). Germline V lookup: CDR1 DFQATT, CDR2 SNEGSKA (reference sequence). This CDR3 is built from 13 residues. V lost 3 bases to trimming and J lost 4 bases, with 12 bases between them. The CDR3, as DNA: TGCAGTGCTAGGAAGGCAGGGATAGAGACCCAGTACTTC. This encodes CSARKAGIETQYF.